This section outlines one T cell receptor (beta chain) sequence together with its context. Its antigen remains undetermined. No base-level quality is on record; no much larger clone is a single base apart. The CDR3 runs 14 residues from the cysteine to the phenylalanine. Kept here is only the CDR3 DNA, which spans 42 bases and is read in frame from base 1. V loses 5 bases of germline sequence and J loses 4 bases, and the interval between the two ends is 12 bases. Reading the germline V gene (reference sequence) gives CDR1 MNHEY and CDR2 SMNVEV. This sample is part of a study of somatic mutations in cytotoxic T cells in rheumatoid arthritis (dated by TCRdb to between 2016 and 2019). Regarding the complete study: A FACSAria II or Sony SH800 was used to flow-sort some V beta antibody-stained T-cell populations at nearly 100% purity, and TCRB sequencing was also done on sorted V beta1+ cells. Whether expanded CD8+ T-cell clones in untreated, newly diagnosed rheumatoid arthritis carry somatic mutations was the study question, and clonality was characterized with TCRB deep sequencing. TCRB deep sequencing covered some 65 patients with rheumatoid arthritis along with about 20 healthy controls. The median ages of the patient and control groups were essentially identical.

With a median age of around 52 years (range about 21-75) and roughly 60% female, the healthy controls consisted of 20 blood donors whose buffy coats were used. On an AutoMACS, CD4+ and CD8+ cells were isolated via positive magnetic bead selection, and their purity was verified by flow cytometry. Peripheral blood mononuclear cells were isolated by Ficoll-Paque PLUS density gradient separation. Nucleospin Tissue or Tissue XS kits were used to extract DNA from CD4-enriched, CD8-enriched or PBMC samples, and a Qubit 2.0 fluorometer was used for quantification. General findings and caveats noted by the study authors: CD8+ T-cell clonality did not differ significantly between rheumatoid arthritis patients and age-matched healthy controls. Viral specificity could not be ruled out by absence from virus-specific databases, and the antigen targets of the expanded CD8+ clones remained unknown. Healthy controls showed no age-related increase in CD8+ clonality, whereas patients did (Spearman r of about 0.5). The slight TRBV07 underrepresentation in patients was not adjusted for multiple comparisons. Several identical CD8+ TCRB sequences were found in both blood and synovial fluid, and in about an eighth of the roughly 60 patients the largest CD8+ clone exceeded 20% of CD8+ cells.

Sequencing of TCRB CDR3 was done on genomic DNA with the immunoSEQ assay. Per the source publication's procedure: Nothing other than productive TCRB rearrangements was included in the analyses. Clonality was expressed as a Shannon entropy-based productive clonality index, with each clone defined by a unique TCRB CDR3 sequence. Repertoire overlap between two samples was calculated from the template counts of each clone relative to total templates per sample. A correlation with a Spearman r of more than 0.6 was found between V-gene usage by flow cytometry and V-gene usage by TCRB sequencing. Here the immuneACCESS table is served through TCRdb, limited to in-frame sequences with V and J called. Missing clones are a known gap in these copies; in checked studies unresolved V genes cover under half, and the rest lacks a known reason. The V and J calls and clone size are taken from that table; D and trimming were inferred from the DNA. Within this sample are 15,000 to 20,000 clones, with 70% to 75% of them counted one time only. The ten largest clonotypes hold around a fifth of the sample.

The TCR sequence derives from an older woman in good health. The material sequenced was CD8+ T cells sorted from blood. Recombination joined TRBV27 with TRBJ1-5, with TRBD1 perhaps the D gene, on 5 matching bases. The sequenced DNA is TGTGCCAGCAGTGTTGGGGGTACGAATCAGCCCCAGCATTTT. Its translation is CASSVGGTNQPQHF.